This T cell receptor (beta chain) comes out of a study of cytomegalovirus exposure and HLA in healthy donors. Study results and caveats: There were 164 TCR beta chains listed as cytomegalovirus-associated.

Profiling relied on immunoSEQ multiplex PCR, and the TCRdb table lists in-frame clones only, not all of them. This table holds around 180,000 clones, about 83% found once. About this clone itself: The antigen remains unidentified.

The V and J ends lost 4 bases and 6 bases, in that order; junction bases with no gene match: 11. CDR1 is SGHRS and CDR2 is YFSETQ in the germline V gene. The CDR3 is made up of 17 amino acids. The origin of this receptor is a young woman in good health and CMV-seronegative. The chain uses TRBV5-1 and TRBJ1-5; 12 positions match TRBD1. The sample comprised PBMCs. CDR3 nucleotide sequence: TGCGCCAGCAGCCCTGGGGTAGGGACAGGGGGCGGTCAGCCCCAGCATTTT. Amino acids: CASSPGVGTGGGQPQHF.